The source of this T cell receptor beta chain is a study of CD8+ T cells in alopecia areata. Turning to the study itself: The tofacitinib course ran for 6 to 18 months and was followed by 6 months off drug.

Collected material from alopecia areata patients comprised lesional scalp punch biopsies and peripheral blood. cDNA reverse transcribed from extracted RNA served as the sequencing template. Produced via immunoSEQ multiplex PCR; TCRdb's table is partial and in-frame only. The table includes 250,000 or so clones, 65% to 70% detected once. This clone was observed a handful of times. As yet, its antigen is unknown. Regarding the study as a whole: Higher clonality than in normal scalp was seen in lesional scalp, especially alopecia totalis/universalis.

Trimming stripped 0 bases from V and 7 bases from J, with 6 bases between. The CDR3 totals 11 residues. The germline CDR1 and CDR2 sequences are DFQATT and SNEGSKA (reference sequence). The material was CD4+ T cells sorted from blood, obtained at week 0. The clonotype originates from a human donor with alopecia areata. The V and J genes are TRBV20-1 and TRBJ2-5; D not resolved. The CDR3 DNA sequence: TGCAGTGCTAGAGATCCCAGGACCCAGTACTTC. Protein product: CSARDPRTQYF.